This record covers a single T cell receptor (beta chain). Antigen specificity is unknown. The data were taken from a study of T-cell reconstitution after alpha-beta-depleted transplantation in children. Using unique molecular identifiers, the investigators prepared the TCRbeta library. TCRdb reanalysed the PCR reads using MiXCR and keeps one entry per CDR3 protein. The table has around 60,000 distinct CDR3 sequences, 44% seen once. Notes on the study in general: About two months after transplant, alpha-beta T cells reportedly came from several hundred expanded graft clones. At the one-year point after transplant, T-cell counts and TCRbeta diversity were found to come mostly from T cells that had been newly produced.

This receptor was taken from a male patient younger than 18 who had a stem cell transplant for acute lymphoblastic leukemia, so the T cells may come from the graft donor. This specimen was PBMCs, mostly from graft donor cells, taken 360 days after TCRalphabeta/CD19-depleted stem cell transplant.

The CDR3 region has the DNA TGTGCCAGCAGTTTATTAGGGCAGGGGAAGGGGGCTTTCTTT. Translating gives CASSLLGQGKGAFF. The chain carries TRBV28 and TRBJ1-1, with D possibly matching TRBD1 (6 bases). With 1 base removed from V and 11 bases from J, the gap between germline ends came to 17 bases. Per the germline V gene, CDR1 is MDHEN and CDR2 is SYDVKM. This CDR3 contains 14 residues.